These 28 T cell receptor beta chains were all obtained from the same sample, sequenced in a study of Tregs in tolerant kidney transplant recipients. Generated by immunoSEQ multiplex PCR, the TCRdb table keeps only in-frame clones and is missing some. The sample contains over 85,000 clones, approximately 93% of which appear only once. The sample here was CD4+ T cells from blood, taken before the transplant. These receptors were collected from a human donor who received a combined kidney and bone marrow transplant.

The CDR3 is CASSLVTGGYEQYF. The CDR3 DNA reads TGCGCCAGCAGCTTGGTAACAGGGGGCTACGAGCAGTACTTC. This rearrangement joins TRBV5-1 to TRBJ2-7, with 8 nucleotides matching TRBD1. The length of the CDR3 is 14 residues. The V gene's germline CDR1 is SGHRS and CDR2 YFSETQ. The junction had 2 bases not matched to a gene; V was cut back by 0 bases and J by 3 bases.

The J gene is TRBJ1-4, the V gene TRBV18; D gene ambiguous. Deletions cut 5 bases from V and 7 bases from J, with 8 bases between. The CDR3 runs to 12 residues. Germline loops: CDR1 KGHSH, CDR2 LQKENI. CDR3 loop: CASSSTREKLFF. The DNA of the CDR3 is TGTGCCAGCTCATCGACACGTGAAAAACTGTTTTTT.

The chain joins TRBV2 to TRBJ2-5; 9 bases fit TRBD2. Germline V CDR1 and CDR2: SNHLY, FYNNEI. Losses at the gene ends were 7 bases for V and 2 bases for J; bases not matched to a gene: 8. This CDR3 region has 15 residues. DNA of the CDR3: TGTGCCAGCATGCCCCGACTAGCGGCTCAAGAGACCCAGTACTTC. Protein product: CASMPRLAAQETQYF. Using reference TRBV2 and TRBJ2-5 for the parts outside the CDR3, the full variable domain is EPEVTQTPSHQVTQMGQEVILRCVPISNHLYFYWYRQILGQKVEFLVSFYNNEISEKSEIFDDQFSVERPDGSNFTLKIRSTKLEDSAMYFCASMPRLAAQETQYFGPGTRLLVL.

This rearrangement joins TRBV27 to TRBJ1-5, with D possibly TRBD1 on 6 matching bases. V lost 6 bases to trimming and J lost 7 bases, with 13 bases between them. This CDR3 is 13 amino acids long. CDR1 and CDR2 from the germline V gene are MNHEY and SMNVEV (reference sequence). This chain's CDR3 is CASSRTGRQPQHF. As DNA, the CDR3 is TGTGCCAGCAGCCGAACAGGGCGGCAGCCCCAGCATTTT.

The chain combines TRBV5-1 with TRBJ1-6; D unresolved. The CDR3 has 17 amino acids. CDR1 is SGHRS, CDR2 YFSETQ, per germline. V was clipped by 0 bases and J by 0 bases, with 10 bases between them. CDR3: CASSLGLASSYNSPLHF. The CDR3 nucleotides are TGCGCCAGCAGCTTGGGACTGGCGAGCTCCTATAATTCACCCCTCCACTTT.

V is TRBV7-2 and J is TRBJ2-7, with a possible D match to TRBD1 (6 bases). V was pared by 2 bases and J by 3 bases, with 17 bases between. CDR3 length: 16 residues. Germline CDR1 and CDR2: SGHTA and FQGNSA. The CDR3 DNA follows: TGTGCCAGCAGCTTACCCCATAACAGGGCGATCTACGAGCAGTACTTC. As protein: CASSLPHNRAIYEQYF.

Points on this clone: The junction shows a germline mismatch at one end, possibly a read error. The gene calls are TRBV7-3 and TRBJ1-6; D not certain. The germline CDR1 and CDR2 sequences are SGHTA and FQGTGA. There are 16 residues in the CDR3. CDR3 DNA: TGTGCCAGCAGCGCCCAATTTGGCGACTATAATTCCCCCCTCCACTTT. It specifies CASSAQFGDYNSPLHF.

This sequence joins TRBV4-1 and TRBJ2-5; D gene uncertain. In germline, CDR1 is MGHRA, CDR2 YSYEKL. The CDR3 spans 12 residues. Trimming removed 3 bases at V and 4 bases at J, with 6 bases between. This CDR3 is CASSHSGETQYF. CDR3 nucleotides: TGCGCCAGCAGCCACAGTGGAGAGACCCAGTACTTC.

This clone was counted between two and nine times. V usage is TRBV29-1 and J usage is TRBJ2-3; D perhaps matches TRBD2 (5 bases). The V and J ends lost 5 bases and 4 bases respectively, with 10 bases between them. The CDR3 runs to 12 residues. Germline CDR1 reads SQVTM; CDR2 reads ANQGSEA. DNA of the CDR3: TGCAGCGTTCGAGGGCAGTCAGATACGCAGTATTTT. This encodes CSVRGQSDTQYF.

The rearrangement joins TRBV7-9 to TRBJ1-3; D is undetermined. This CDR3 is 14 amino acids long. The germline V gene has CDR1 SEHNR and CDR2 FQNEAQ (reference sequence). With 1 base removed from V and 0 bases from J, the gap between germline ends came to 4 bases. This CDR3 is CASSLVLSGNTIYF. Written as DNA, the CDR3 is TGTGCCAGCAGCTTAGTCCTCTCTGGAAACACCATATATTTT.

The rearrangement links TRBV27 to TRBJ2-7, with 9 bases fitting TRBD2. V gave up 4 bases and J gave up 5 bases; unmatched junction bases: 21. The CDR3 runs to 19 residues. CDR1 MNHEY and CDR2 SMNVEV come from the germline V gene (reference sequence). The CDR3 bases are TGTGCCAGCAGTTCCCGACCCCGGGGTAGCGGGAGATACGGCCACGAGCAGTACTTC. Encoded protein: CASSSRPRGSGRYGHEQYF.

The rearrangement uses TRBV15 and TRBJ1-1; D might be TRBD1 (5 bases). Germline CDR1 reads LNHNV; CDR2 reads YYDKDF (reference sequence). The V gene lost 4 bases and the J gene lost 7 bases, with 28 bases spanning the gap. There are 18 residues in the CDR3. The CDR3 sequence: CATSMPAPGAWRFDEAFF. The CDR3 DNA follows: TGTGCCACCAGCATGCCCGCTCCTGGGGCATGGCGGTTTGATGAAGCTTTCTTT.

The chain is built from TRBV5-6 and TRBJ2-7, with 10 bases lining up with TRBD2. J was trimmed by 4 bases and V by 0 bases; bases with no gene match: 7. The CDR3 extends over 16 amino acids. From germline, CDR1 is SGHDT and CDR2 YYEEEE. CDR3 DNA: TGTGCCAGCAGCTTGGTCCTTGGACTAGCGGTTTACGAGCAGTACTTC. Protein: CASSLVLGLAVYEQYF.

This clone turned up a few times. This chain links TRBV6-6 with TRBJ1-3; D not resolved. The germline V gene encodes CDR1 MNHNY and CDR2 SVGAGI (reference sequence). The CDR3 loop spans 12 amino acids. The V end was cut by 5 bases, the J end by 8 bases, with 10 bases between. The CDR3 DNA follows: TGTGCCAGCAGTCCCATGGCGGACACCATATATTTT. Its protein is CASSPMADTIYF.

The chain is built from TRBV13 and TRBJ1-5; a possible D gene is TRBD1 (6 bases). Germline V gives CDR1 PRHDT, CDR2 FYEKMQ (reference sequence). V was shortened by 0 bases and J by 4 bases, with 13 bases between the two germline ends. This CDR3 has 16 amino acids. The CDR3 nucleotides read TGTGCCAGCAGCTTAGGAGGTCTAGGGGGAAATCAGCCCCAGCATTTT. The encoded protein is CASSLGGLGGNQPQHF.

In nucleotides, the CDR3 is TGTGCCAGCAGCTTAAACGCGGGAGTTTTATACGAGCAGTACTTC. Translated, it gives CASSLNAGVLYEQYF. This chain joins TRBV7-2 and TRBJ2-7; TRBD2 agrees at 7 bases. The trim removed 2 bases at V and 4 bases at J, leaving 8 bases unmatched. This CDR3 comprises 15 residues. Germline V lookup: CDR1 SGHTA, CDR2 FQGNSA.

The table lists this clone with a count of one. Other DNA sequences within the sample encode an identical CDR3. This chain uses TRBV9 with TRBJ2-1, with a weak D call TRBD2 (6 bases). CDR3 length equals 15 residues. The ends were cut back, 0 bases at V and 0 bases at J, with 7 bases in the middle. The V gene's germline CDR1 is SGDLS and CDR2 YYNGEE. In DNA, the CDR3 is TGTGCCAGCAGCGTAGTCGGGGGCTCCTACAATGAGCAGTTCTTC. Translating gives CASSVVGGSYNEQFF. The variable domain in full, completed from reference TRBV9 and TRBJ2-1, reads DSGVTQTPKHLITATGQRVTLRCSPRSGDLSVYWYQQSLDQGLQFLIQYYNGEERAKGNILERFSAQQFPDLHSELNLSSLELGDSALYFCASSVVGGSYNEQFFGPGTRLTVL.

The rearrangement joins TRBV7-2 to TRBJ2-1, with D maybe TRBD2 (5 bases). With 1 base removed from V and 4 bases from J, the gap between germline ends came to 8 bases. Germline V gene lookup returns CDR1 SGHTA and CDR2 FQGNSA. The CDR3 is 14 amino acids. The CDR3 sequence is CASSLVGDYNEQFF. CDR3 coding DNA: TGTGCCAGCAGCTTAGTCGGGGATTACAATGAGCAGTTCTTC.

As concerns this clone: Additional DNA sequences in this sample encode the identical CDR3. The chain recombines TRBV19 with TRBJ2-1; 13 nucleotides align to TRBD2. The CDR3 covers 17 residues. V dropped 5 bases and J dropped 2; count of bases not matched to a gene: 6. Looked up from germline, CDR1 is LNHDA and CDR2 is SQIVND (reference sequence). CDR3 sequence reads: CASSPRTSGSPYNEQFF. CDR3 nucleotide sequence: TGTGCCAGTAGTCCTCGGACTAGCGGGAGTCCCTACAATGAGCAGTTCTTC.

This clone was detected once. This chain uses TRBV19 with TRBJ1-1, with 7 positions matching TRBD1. With 5 bases clipped from V and 0 bases from J, the junction kept 9 bases outside the gene matches. The CDR3 runs to 16 residues. Germline V gene data show CDR1 as LNHDA and CDR2 as SQIVND (reference sequence). Here the CDR3 reads CASSLYRGAVNTEAFF. DNA of the CDR3: TGTGCCAGTAGTCTCTACAGGGGTGCGGTGAACACTGAAGCTTTCTTT.

J is TRBJ2-7 and V is TRBV7-2; D is uncertain. The CDR3 is 11 amino acids. The V gene lost 4 bases and the J gene lost 2 bases, with 3 bases spanning the gap. CDR1 SGHTA and CDR2 FQGNSA come from the germline V gene. CDR3 DNA: TGTGCCAGCAGCTCTACCTACGAGCAGTACTTC. This encodes CASSSTYEQYF.

The chain has TRBV15 and TRBJ2-1; TRBD2 matches at 9 bases. In germline, CDR1 is LNHNV, CDR2 YYDKDF (reference sequence). The CDR3 length is 16 residues. Losses at the gene ends were 1 base for V and 4 bases for J; bases not matched to a gene: 5. The CDR3 sequence: CATSRGGTSRYNEQFF. CDR3 bases: TGTGCCACCAGCAGAGGTGGGACTAGCAGATACAATGAGCAGTTCTTC.

Comments on this clone: This specimen includes other DNA sequences encoding the same CDR3. The chain carries TRBV7-8 and TRBJ1-2; TRBD1 matches at 9 bases. V lost 5 bases, J lost 5 bases, and 6 bases stayed unmatched. Germline V gene lookup returns CDR1 SGHVS and CDR2 FQNEAQ. The length of the CDR3 is 14 residues. The CDR3, as DNA: TGTGCCAGCAGCCTACAGGGACAGGGATATGGCTACACCTTC. Its translation: CASSLQGQGYGYTF.

The chain uses TRBV27 and TRBJ2-5, with TRBD2 identical over 8 bases. Germline V CDR1 and CDR2: MNHEY, SMNVEV (reference sequence). The CDR3 extends over 15 amino acids. The junction had 8 bases not matched to a gene; V was cut back by 5 bases and J by 3 bases. CDR3 DNA sequence: TGTGCCAGCAGTGGGGCGGGGGGCCAGAAAGAGACCCAGTACTTC. Amino acid sequence: CASSGAGGQKETQYF.

CDR3 DNA: TGTGCCAGCAGCTTGGCGGTAGGACAGACCATTGGGGAAGCTTTCTTT. Residues: CASSLAVGQTIGEAFF. The chain combines TRBV5-5 with TRBJ1-1; D is possibly TRBD1 (6 bases). Germline CDR1 and CDR2: SGHKS and YYEKEE (reference sequence). V was pared by 0 bases and J by 8 bases, with 20 bases between. The CDR3 is 16 residues long.

On this clone: One end of the junction fails to match germline, which may point to a read error. The genes are TRBV23-1 and TRBJ2-7; D uncertain. TRBV23-1 falls under the ORF class, with uncertain function. The CDR3 loop spans 9 amino acids. The CDR3 protein is CASSQCLDF. The CDR3 DNA reads as TGCGCCAGCAGTCAATGTTTAGACTTC.

Remarks on this clone: A read error may account for a junction end that differs from germline. The chain is built from TRBV6-6 and TRBJ1-2; D gene uncertain. This CDR3 comprises 15 residues. CDR1 is MNHNY and CDR2 is SVGAGI in the germline V gene (reference sequence). CDR3 in DNA: TGTGCCAGCGGTTACTCACGGACCGGGCGGGATGGCTACACCTTC. The encoded protein is CASGYSRTGRDGYTF.

This chain uses TRBV5-1 with TRBJ2-2, with 8 bases that match TRBD1. The CDR3 is 16 residues long. Germline V lookup: CDR1 SGHRS, CDR2 YFSETQ. V shed 3 bases, J shed 3 bases, and the junction held 7 bases outside the gene matches. In DNA, the CDR3 is TGCGCCAGCAGCTCGCGGCCAGGGGGCTACACCGGGGAGCTGTTTTTT. It yields the protein CASSSRPGGYTGELFF.